This T cell receptor (beta chain) came from a study of blood T cell repertoires in COVID-19. Cohorts were determined from participant-reported clinical history. A COVID-19 case was met by exposed participants within 2 weeks before study entry. The CDR3 length is 15 residues. Trimming removed 0 bases from V and 4 bases from J, with 12 bases in between. Germline CDR1 is SEHNR and CDR2 is FQNEAQ (reference sequence). In the source study's methods: The assay estimated nucleated cells by amplifying reference gene primers. TCRdb keeps only in-frame clones here, not all; method: immunoSEQ multiplex PCR. V, J and clone size derive from that table, while D and trimming were established from the DNA sequence. The data show 280,000 or so clones, about 90% seen once.

Sequencing was done on a sample of PBMCs or T cells enriched from blood (not recorded which). The receptor comes from a woman between 50 and 59 years old who had been exposed to COVID-19. The chain couples TRBV7-9 to TRBJ1-1; D is undetermined. The CDR3, as DNA: TGTGCCAGCAGCTTAGCGCTGGGCCACCCCACTGAAGCTTTCTTT. Encoded protein: CASSLALGHPTEAFF.